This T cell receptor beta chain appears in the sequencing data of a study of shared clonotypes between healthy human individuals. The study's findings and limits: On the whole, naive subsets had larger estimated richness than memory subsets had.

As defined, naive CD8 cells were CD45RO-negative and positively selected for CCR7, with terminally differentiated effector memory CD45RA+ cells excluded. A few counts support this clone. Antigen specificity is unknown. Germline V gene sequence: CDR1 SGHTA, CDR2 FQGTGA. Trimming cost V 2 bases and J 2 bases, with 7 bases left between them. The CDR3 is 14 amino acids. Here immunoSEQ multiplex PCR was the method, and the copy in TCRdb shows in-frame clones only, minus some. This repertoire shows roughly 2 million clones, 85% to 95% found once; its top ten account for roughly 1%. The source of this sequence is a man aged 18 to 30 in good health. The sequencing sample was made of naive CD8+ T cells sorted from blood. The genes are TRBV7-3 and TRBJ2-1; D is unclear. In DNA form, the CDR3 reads TGTGCCAGCAGCTTAGGGTGGACCTACAATGAGCAGTTCTTC. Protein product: CASSLGWTYNEQFF.